The 20 T cell receptor beta chains reported below all come from one sample, sequenced in a study of cytomegalovirus exposure and HLA in healthy donors. PCR employed 60 Vbeta and 13 Jbeta primers. Some clones are missing from TCRdb's copy, which holds only in-frame ones; the method was immunoSEQ multiplex PCR. The repertoire consists of about 130,000 clones, with roughly 80% occurring once and the leading ten covering about 11%. Sequenced material: PBMCs. All receptors derive from a male donor in good health and CMV-seropositive.

The chain carries TRBV9 and TRBJ1-1; TRBD1 is a possible D gene (6 bases). The CDR3 contains 16 residues. Trimming took off 0 bases at V and 4 bases at J, with 16 bases between the two ends. Per germline, CDR1 SGDLS and CDR2 YYNGEE. CDR3 sequence: CASSVAPGGQGTEAFF. Here the CDR3 DNA reads TGTGCCAGCAGCGTAGCCCCCGGGGGGCAGGGCACTGAAGCTTTCTTT. Full variable domain (remainder filled in from reference TRBV9 and TRBJ1-1): DSGVTQTPKHLITATGQRVTLRCSPRSGDLSVYWYQQSLDQGLQFLIQYYNGEERAKGNILERFSAQQFPDLHSELNLSSLELGDSALYFCASSVAPGGQGTEAFFGQGTRLTVV.

The chain couples TRBV19 to TRBJ2-7; D possibly corresponds to TRBD1 (5 bases). The CDR3 totals 13 residues. Trimming took 3 bases from V and 3 from J, leaving 9 bases between them. The germline V gene encodes CDR1 LNHDA and CDR2 SQIVND (reference sequence). The DNA of the CDR3 is TGTGCCAGTAGTATCCAGGGTCACTACGAGCAGTACTTC. It specifies CASSIQGHYEQYF.

This chain connects TRBV7-9 to TRBJ2-7, with D possibly being TRBD2 (5 bases). Germline values: CDR1 SEHNR, CDR2 FQNEAQ (reference sequence). Trimming removed 5 bases at V and 3 bases at J, with 14 bases between. CDR3 length: 14 amino acids. CDR3 region: CASSLGEGNYEQYF. The CDR3 bases are TGTGCCAGCAGCCTCGGAGAGGGAAACTACGAGCAGTACTTC.

The V and J genes are TRBV18 and TRBJ2-7, with TRBD2 identical over 7 bases. V was clipped by 0 bases and J by 4 bases; unmatched bases: 6. CDR3 size: 15 residues. The germline V gene has CDR1 KGHSH and CDR2 LQKENI. The CDR3 DNA is TGTGCCAGCTCACCACCGGGGGAGGGGTGGTACGAGCAGTACTTC. Translation: CASSPPGEGWYEQYF.

This chain links TRBV27 with TRBJ2-7; perhaps TRBD2 as D (7 bases). The V and J ends lost 2 bases and 4 bases respectively, with 12 bases between them. CDR3 length: 14 residues. Germline loops: CDR1 MNHEY, CDR2 SMNVEV (reference sequence). CDR3 in amino acids: CASSLTGGRYEQYF. The CDR3 DNA reads TGTGCCAGCAGTTTAACCGGGGGGCGATACGAGCAGTACTTC.

CDR3 DNA sequence: TGTGCCAGCAGCCTGGGGACAGGGGGCCACAATGAGCAGTTCTTC. Its translation: CASSLGTGGHNEQFF. V usage is TRBV28 and J usage is TRBJ2-1, with TRBD1 matching 12 bases. The length of the CDR3 is 15 residues. J gave up 5 bases and V 6 bases, and 5 bases lay outside the gene matches. From germline, CDR1 is MDHEN and CDR2 SYDVKM.

The chain has TRBV6-5 and TRBJ2-2, with TRBD2 identical over 7 bases. V shed 9 bases and J 3 bases; nucleotides not matched to a gene: 10. The CDR3 length is 15 residues. Germline V gives CDR1 MNHEY, CDR2 SVGAGI. CDR3 loop: CASWGGRMDTGELFF. The CDR3 coding sequence is TGTGCCAGTTGGGGGGGTCGGATGGACACCGGGGAGCTGTTTTTT.

V and J are TRBV5-8 and TRBJ1-5; 7 bases fit TRBD1. The germline gives CDR1 SGHTS, CDR2 YDEGEE. The CDR3 totals 15 residues. J was trimmed by 5 bases and V by 4 bases; bases with no gene match: 9. CDR3 nucleotide sequence: TGTGCCAGCAGCCGACAGGGACTAGGGTATCAGCCCCAGCATTTT. Residues: CASSRQGLGYQPQHF.

The CDR3 protein is CASSYSRAGRQPQHF. The CDR3 nucleotides are TGTGCCAGCAGTTACTCCCGCGCAGGGCGGCAGCCCCAGCATTTT. The chain joins TRBV6-5 to TRBJ1-5; D might be TRBD1 (5 bases). V was cut by 0 bases and J by 7 bases, with 13 bases left in between. The CDR3 runs to 15 residues. Germline CDR1 is MNHEY and CDR2 is SVGAGI.

The rearrangement joins TRBV10-3 to TRBJ2-1; D might be TRBD1 (5 bases). This CDR3 is built from 16 residues. V lost 0 bases and J 8 bases, leaving 17 bases between the germline ends. The germline V gene has CDR1 ENHRY and CDR2 SYGVKD. CDR3 residues: CAISESGREPNDEQFF. In DNA, the CDR3 is TGTGCCATCAGTGAGTCGGGCAGGGAACCTAACGATGAGCAGTTCTTC.

This clone was seen a single time. V and J are TRBV29-1 and TRBJ2-1, with D possibly matching TRBD2 (5 bases). There are 16 residues in the CDR3. Germline assignment: CDR1 SQVTM and CDR2 ANQGSEA. V lost 7 bases to trimming and J lost 0 bases, with 19 bases between them. The CDR3 protein is CSADGVPSLSYNEQFF. The CDR3 nucleotides are TGCAGCGCCGACGGGGTCCCATCCCTCTCCTACAATGAGCAGTTCTTC.

This clone has only one observation. The chain's CDR3 is CASSLGQGSTEAFF. CDR3 nucleotide sequence: TGTGCCAGCAGCCTCGGACAGGGCAGCACTGAAGCTTTCTTT. This sequence joins TRBV7-9 and TRBJ1-1; 8 bases are a match to TRBD1. The CDR3 has 14 residues. CDR1 SEHNR and CDR2 FQNEAQ come from the germline V gene (reference sequence). J gave up 4 bases and V 5 bases, and 6 bases lay outside the gene matches. The entire variable domain, with the rest obtained from reference TRBV7-9 and TRBJ1-1, is as follows: DTGVSQNPRHKITKRGQNVTFRCDPISEHNRLYWYRQTLGQGPEFLTYFQNEAQLEKSRLLSDRFSAERPKGSFSTLEIQRTEQGDSAMYLCASSLGQGSTEAFFGQGTRLTVV.

The chain uses TRBV7-9 and TRBJ2-7; no definite D call. V lost 2 bases and J lost 4, with 9 bases in between. Germline assignment: CDR1 SEHNR and CDR2 FQNEAQ (reference sequence). The CDR3 length is 13 residues. CDR3: CASSLSSGYEQYF. CDR3 nucleotides: TGTGCCAGCAGCTTAAGTTCCGGTTACGAGCAGTACTTC.

The gene calls are TRBV19 and TRBJ2-7; D possibly corresponds to TRBD2 (5 bases). The CDR3 spans 12 residues. Per germline, CDR1 LNHDA and CDR2 SQIVND (reference sequence). Trimming took off 4 bases at V and 5 bases at J, with 9 bases between the two ends. DNA for the CDR3: TGTGCCAGTAGTAGCTCGGGGAACGAGCAGTACTTC. It specifies CASSSSGNEQYF.

The gene calls are TRBV2 and TRBJ2-3; 9 nucleotides align to TRBD1. V lost 6 bases to trimming and J lost 2 bases; unmatched junction nucleotides: 9. The CDR3 contains 16 residues. Germline V gene lookup returns CDR1 SNHLY and CDR2 FYNNEI. The CDR3 spells CASSGTGNGVTDTQYF. For the CDR3, the DNA is TGTGCCAGCAGCGGGACAGGGAACGGGGTCACAGATACGCAGTATTTT.

V and J are TRBV5-6 and TRBJ1-6; D is perhaps TRBD1 (5 bases). Deletions cut 4 bases from V and 1 base from J, with 6 bases between. CDR1 is SGHDT, CDR2 YYEEEE, per germline. The length of the CDR3 is 14 residues. CDR3 protein: CASSRGSYNSPLHF. Here the CDR3 DNA reads TGTGCCAGCAGCCGGGGGTCCTATAATTCACCCCTCCACTTT.

Only one count was recorded for this clone. The rearrangement joins TRBV5-6 to TRBJ2-5; 15 positions match TRBD2. Losses at the gene ends were 4 bases for V and 4 bases for J; bases not matched to a gene: 11. CDR1 is SGHDT and CDR2 is YYEEEE in the germline V gene. This CDR3 is 18 amino acids long. The CDR3 spells CASSLEGLAGGLAETQYF. DNA for the CDR3: TGTGCCAGCAGCCTGGAGGGACTAGCGGGAGGTTTGGCAGAGACCCAGTACTTC.

The chain recombines TRBV7-2 with TRBJ1-1; D perhaps matches TRBD1 (6 bases). The V gene's germline CDR1 is SGHTA and CDR2 FQGNSA. This CDR3 region has 18 residues. Trimming left V 2 bases short and J 5 bases short, with 24 bases between. The CDR3 is CASSLPFFFGEGGTEAFF. The CDR3 bases are TGTGCCAGCAGCTTACCTTTCTTCTTCGGGGAAGGGGGAACTGAAGCTTTCTTT.

The chain has TRBV10-3 and TRBJ1-5, with a weak D call TRBD1 (6 bases). V was trimmed by 6 bases and J by 1 base, leaving 10 bases between them. There are 14 residues in the CDR3. Germline lookup yields CDR1 ENHRY and CDR2 SYGVKD. The CDR3, as DNA: TGTGCCATCAGGGACAGTTTAAGCAATCAGCCCCAGCATTTT. It encodes CAIRDSLSNQPQHF.

V gene TRBV27 combines with J gene TRBJ2-7; D is undetermined. Trimming pared 0 bases from V and 0 bases from J, leaving 9 bases between. CDR1 is MNHEY, CDR2 SMNVEV, per germline (reference sequence). This CDR3 spans 15 amino acids. The CDR3 reads CASSLSTVSSYEQYF. In DNA, the CDR3 is TGTGCCAGCAGTTTATCCACAGTGTCCTCCTACGAGCAGTACTTC.